Listed here are 20 T cell receptor beta chains from one sample, sequenced in a study of cytomegalovirus exposure and HLA in healthy donors. The PCR ran on 60 Vbeta and 13 Jbeta primers. Repertoires were generated with immunoSEQ multiplex PCR, while TCRdb's copy carries only in-frame clones and drops some. The sample has under 200,000 clones, 60% to 80% seen once; the top ten hold under 2.5%. The sample taken for sequencing was PBMCs. The receptors were gathered from a man aged 60 to 69 in good health and CMV-seronegative.

The gene calls are TRBV7-9 and TRBJ2-7, with 9 bases identical to TRBD1. The CDR3 length is 17 residues. Germline-derived CDR1 and CDR2 are SEHNR and FQNEAQ (reference sequence). Trimming cost V 4 bases and J 1 base; bases outside gene matches: 11. CDR3 nucleotides: TGTGCCAGCAGCTCACCCTCCGGGACAGGGATTTCCTACGAGCAGTACTTC. Its translation is CASSSPSGTGISYEQYF.

The CDR3: CASSPQISGGQYF. CDR3 DNA sequence: TGTGCCAGCAGCCCCCAGATCTCAGGGGGGCAGTACTTC. The V gene is TRBV7-2, the J gene TRBJ2-7; 7 bases fit TRBD1. Germline V gene sequence: CDR1 SGHTA, CDR2 FQGNSA. Trimming cost V 5 bases and J 9 bases; bases outside gene matches: 10. The CDR3 has 13 amino acids.

The chain links TRBV28 to TRBJ1-5; D gene unclear. CDR3 length: 12 amino acids. Deletions cut 6 bases from V and 4 bases from J, with 7 bases between. The V gene's germline CDR1 is MDHEN and CDR2 SYDVKM. CDR3 amino acids: CASRVLNQPQHF. The CDR3, as DNA: TGTGCCAGCAGAGTACTAAATCAGCCCCAGCATTTT.

The rearrangement uses TRBV6-5 and TRBJ1-5; tentatively, D is TRBD1 (5 bases). The CDR3 has 16 residues. Deletions cut 4 bases from V and 3 bases from J, with 16 bases between. Germline loops: CDR1 MNHEY, CDR2 SVGAGI. CDR3 protein: CASSSGDLGLNQPQHF. The DNA of the CDR3 is TGTGCCAGCAGTTCTGGGGATCTGGGGCTCAATCAGCCCCAGCATTTT.

This clone was seen more than once but under ten times. The chain recombines TRBV5-5 with TRBJ2-7, with TRBD2 matching 9 bases. Per the germline V gene, CDR1 is SGHKS and CDR2 is YYEKEE (reference sequence). Losses at the gene ends were 0 bases for V and 6 bases for J; bases not matched to a gene: 13. This CDR3 spans 17 amino acids. The chain's CDR3 is CASSLAPEWSGGTEQYF. Written as DNA, the CDR3 is TGTGCCAGCAGCTTGGCCCCAGAATGGAGCGGGGGGACCGAGCAGTACTTC.

V usage is TRBV6-6 and J usage is TRBJ1-4, with D maybe TRBD1 (6 bases). This CDR3 is built from 14 residues. Trimming removed 6 bases at V and 3 bases at J, with 11 bases between. Germline-derived CDR1 and CDR2 are MNHNY and SVGAGI (reference sequence). The CDR3 reads CASRAGAPNEKLFF. The CDR3 bases are TGTGCCAGCAGGGCAGGGGCCCCTAATGAAAAACTGTTTTTT.

The table lists this clone with a few counts. The chain uses TRBV27 and TRBJ2-3, with 7 bases lining up with TRBD2. CDR3 length: 15 residues. CDR1 and CDR2 from the germline V gene are MNHEY and SMNVEV (reference sequence). J gave up 4 bases and V 5 bases, and 9 bases lay outside the gene matches. Here the CDR3 reads CASSRSAGEADTQYF. The CDR3 nucleotides read TGTGCCAGCAGTCGTTCGGCGGGAGAAGCAGATACGCAGTATTTT.

This rearrangement joins TRBV2 to TRBJ1-5; a weak D match, TRBD1 (5 bases). The CDR3 loop spans 17 amino acids. Trimming removed 2 bases from V and 0 bases from J, with 14 bases in between. Per the germline V gene, CDR1 is SNHLY and CDR2 is FYNNEI. CDR3: CASSETPTDYSNQPQHF. DNA for the CDR3: TGTGCCAGCAGTGAAACCCCGACAGATTATAGCAATCAGCCCCAGCATTTT. Looking up the rest from reference TRBV2 and TRBJ1-5 gives the full variable domain: EPEVTQTPSHQVTQMGQEVILRCVPISNHLYFYWYRQILGQKVEFLVSFYNNEISEKSEIFDDQFSVERPDGSNFTLKIRSTKLEDSAMYFCASSETPTDYSNQPQHFGDGTRLSIL.

This clone was detected only a few times. This sequence joins TRBV7-8 and TRBJ2-7, with 7 bases lining up with TRBD2. V trimming: 0 bases; J trimming: 3 bases; junction bases outside the gene matches: 11. This CDR3 is 17 amino acids long. CDR1 is SGHVS and CDR2 is FQNEAQ in the germline V gene. The CDR3 spells CASSLALSSGAYYEQYF. The CDR3 nucleotides are TGTGCCAGCAGCTTAGCGTTGTCTAGCGGAGCCTACTACGAGCAGTACTTC.

This clone was seen a handful of times. The chain joins TRBV30 to TRBJ2-4; D is possibly TRBD1 (6 bases). CDR1 is GTSNPN and CDR2 is SVGIG in the germline V gene (reference sequence). The CDR3 runs 19 residues. Deletions cut 0 bases from V and 0 bases from J, with 21 bases between. CDR3 nucleotides: TGTGCCTGGAGTGTTGGGGGCAACCCTACACTCGGAGCCAAAAACATTCAGTACTTC. It yields the protein CAWSVGGNPTLGAKNIQYF.

The chain recombines TRBV7-9 with TRBJ2-1; 15 nucleotides line up with TRBD2. CDR1 and CDR2 (germline): SEHNR, FQNEAQ (reference sequence). V trimming: 8 bases; J trimming: 8 bases; junction bases outside the gene matches: 4. The CDR3 has 14 amino acids. The chain's CDR3 is CASRTSGGVYEQFF. As DNA, the CDR3 is TGTGCCAGCCGGACTAGCGGGGGGGTTTATGAGCAGTTCTTC.

This chain links TRBV28 with TRBJ1-1, with D perhaps matching TRBD1 (5 bases). Germline V CDR1 and CDR2: MDHEN, SYDVKM. Deletions cut 4 bases from V and 6 bases from J, with 12 bases between. This CDR3 comprises 13 residues. CDR3 in DNA: TGTGCCAGCAGTTCGGGCGGGACCTCTGAAGCTTTCTTT. Translation gives CASSSGGTSEAFF.

This clone was observed a handful of times. This sequence joins TRBV9 and TRBJ1-1; D not certain. The CDR3 length is 13 residues. CDR1 is SGDLS, CDR2 YYNGEE, per germline. Deletions cut 3 bases from V and 5 bases from J, with 11 bases between. The CDR3 loop reads CASSEGSGTEAFF. The CDR3 nucleotides read TGTGCCAGCAGCGAGGGCTCGGGGACTGAAGCTTTCTTT.

This chain joins TRBV5-1 and TRBJ1-6, with 7 positions matching TRBD1. V lost 4 bases to trimming and J lost 9 bases; unmatched junction nucleotides: 10. Looked up from germline, CDR1 is SGHRS and CDR2 is YFSETQ. The CDR3 sequence is 15 residues long. This chain's CDR3 is CASSTRTGVGSPLHF. The CDR3 coding sequence is TGCGCCAGCAGCACCCGGACAGGTGTAGGTTCACCCCTCCACTTT.

This clone was counted only a few times. CDR3 sequence reads: CASSTSGGIMVDTQYF. As DNA, the CDR3 is TGTGCCAGCAGCACTAGCGGGGGAATCATGGTAGATACGCAGTATTTT. The V call is TRBV5-4, the J call TRBJ2-3, with 11 positions matching TRBD2. The CDR3 consists of 16 residues. Unmatched junction bases numbered 9, after V lost 4 bases and J lost 5 bases. The germline V gene encodes CDR1 SGHNT and CDR2 YYREEE (reference sequence).

V and J are TRBV19 and TRBJ2-7, with TRBD1 matching 7 bases. Germline trimming cut 6 bases from V and 5 bases from J; bases unmatched to any gene: 7. Germline-derived CDR1 and CDR2 are LNHDA and SQIVND (reference sequence). The CDR3 sequence is 13 residues long. CDR3 sequence (DNA): TGTGCCAGTAGGAGACAGGGTATCAACGAGCAGTACTTC. Its translation: CASRRQGINEQYF.

This chain links TRBV5-1 with TRBJ2-7; D perhaps matches TRBD2 (6 bases). V was trimmed by 0 bases and J by 5 bases, leaving 12 bases between them. Germline assignment: CDR1 SGHRS and CDR2 YFSETQ. The CDR3 sequence is 14 residues long. This CDR3 reads CASSLGAASDEQYF. The CDR3 DNA sequence: TGCGCCAGCAGCTTGGGGGCGGCTAGCGACGAGCAGTACTTC. The whole variable domain, remainder taken from reference TRBV5-1 and TRBJ2-7, is KAGVTQTPRYLIKTRGQQVTLSCSPISGHRSVSWYQQTPGQGLQFLFEYFSETQRNKGNFPGRFSGRQFSNSRSEMNVSTLELGDSALYLCASSLGAASDEQYFGPGTRLTVT.

This clone has only one observation. The chain uses TRBV7-3 and TRBJ2-5; 8 bases are a match to TRBD2. The J call may be incorrect, as the DNA end agrees better with TRBJ2-7. The V gene's germline CDR1 is SGHTA and CDR2 FQGTGA. CDR3 length equals 15 residues. CDR3 sequence (DNA): TGTGCCAGCAGCGCCCAACCGGGACTAGTGTACGAGCAGTACTTC. It encodes CASSAQPGLVYEQYF.

This clone was seen only a few times. The chain is built from TRBV18 and TRBJ2-1; 11 bases fit TRBD2. Germline CDR1 and CDR2: KGHSH and LQKENI. J gave up 0 bases and V 1 base, and 5 bases lay outside the gene matches. There are 18 residues in the CDR3. The CDR3 DNA is TGTGCCAGCTCACCACAGCTAGCGGGGGGCAGCTCCTACAATGAGCAGTTCTTC. Translating gives CASSPQLAGGSSYNEQFF.

The genes are TRBV19 and TRBJ1-5, with 7 nucleotides matching TRBD1. With V trimmed by 3 bases and J by 7 bases, 6 bases remained unmatched. This CDR3 comprises 14 residues. The germline V gene encodes CDR1 LNHDA and CDR2 SQIVND (reference sequence). The CDR3 sequence: CASSIHAGGQPQHF. In nucleotides, the CDR3 is TGTGCCAGTAGTATCCACGCAGGGGGACAGCCCCAGCATTTT.